This T cell receptor beta chain was captured by sequencing in a study of regulatory T cells in long-lasting Graves disease (dated by TCRdb to about 2021). Regarding the research as a whole: In the newly diagnosed Graves' disease group, patients had been taking antithyroid drugs for less than 3 months. Peripheral blood TCR sequencing and RNA sequencing compared persistent Graves' disease patients with newly diagnosed Graves' disease patients. The study was registered as a clinical trial and conducted in China. A total of around 35 samples were covered by TCR sequencing, comprising approximately 13 persistent and roughly 20 newly diagnosed Graves' disease patients.

According to the study, the label for this sample's time point signals: newly diagnosed GD, antithyroid drugs for less than 3 months. For both TCR sequencing and RNA sequencing, RNA was extracted from PBMCs in TRIzol. Graves' disease was diagnosed according to American Thyroid Association guidelines. Recruitment of patients was carried out at an endocrinology department in Xi'an, China. From each patient, 7.5 to 9.5 milliliters of peripheral blood was collected into an EDTA anticoagulant tube. PBMCs were isolated by Ficoll Paque Plus density gradient separation without further T cell sorting. RNA quality was checked with an Agilent 2100 Bioanalyzer and agarose gel, and concentration with a NanoDrop 2000. Regarding this clonotype: There is no known antigen for this receptor. The record has no base qualities; no much larger clone is one base away.

Library generation was performed with multiplex PCR. The listed sequencing device is Illumina HiSeq 4000. iRepertoire HTBI primers and Arm-PCR amplification of CDR3 regions were used to construct TCR beta libraries. Gel purification was performed on PCR products prior to sequencing. On the study's bioinformatics: A total of roughly 67 TRBV and under 15 TRBJ segments were identified across samples and were used for gene usage analysis of CDR3 amino acid clonotypes. COPE and FqMerger were used to merge the filtered high-quality paired reads into contigs. Contigs were aligned with BLAST to IMGT TRBV, TRBD and TRBJ reference genes, and CDR3 was defined per IMGT. Any clonotype with a frequency above 0.1% was classified as a highly expanded clone. Shannon entropy was used to measure repertoire diversity, and the Gini coefficient was used to measure V-J evenness. Clonotypes shared by more than one individual were considered public. TCRdb applied fastp at Q25 and MiXCR to the public reads, then kept only in-frame beta chains. Rows are combined by CDR3 protein, so each entry shows the most common genes and DNA. The V and J calls come from TCRdb's annotation, not from the publication. This sample lists about 360,000 distinct CDR3 sequences; around 16% were detected once. 20% to 25% of the sample rests with the top ten.

The investigation overall reported the following: The small sample size was acknowledged by the authors as a limitation that may reduce accuracy. Only peripheral blood was studied, because thyroid tissue, the primary lesion, was inaccessible. Only the TCR beta chain was sequenced and analyzed. Persistent Graves' disease patients showed lower TCR Shannon entropy and fewer highly expanded clones than newly diagnosed patients, suggesting clonal expansion. Persistent disease showed preferential use of TRBV28, TRBJ1-2 and TRBJ2-5, whereas newly diagnosed disease favored TRBV20-1 and TRBJ2-1. Persistent patients shared more public clonotypes among themselves (around 3,000) than newly diagnosed patients did (about 900).

The CDR3 contains 15 residues, cysteine and phenylalanine counted. The CDR3 DNA has 45 bases and is translated from base 1. The germline V gene (reference sequence) sets CDR1 to LNHNV and CDR2 to YYDKDF. V is clipped by 1 base and J by 0 bases, and the sequence between their germline boundaries is 9 bases long. These data were also reused for a study on T cells in Graves' hyperthyroidism and ophthalmopathy. As the second paper documents: Graves' hyperthyroidism was defined as stable when no progression to ophthalmopathy occurred over 18 months of follow-up. Hyperthyroidism patients were newly diagnosed, with disease duration under 2 months, and aged 18 to 65 years. Patients with uncontrolled infections, other autoimmune diseases, pregnancy or lactation were excluded. Diagnoses were established on the basis of clinical symptoms, serum thyroxine and TRAb, thyroid ultrasound, and orbital computed tomography. The TCR CDR3 was subjected to a first round of RT-PCR using the HTBI primer set and the Qiagen OneStep RT-PCR kit. Most expanded thyroid clonotypes (frequency above 0.001) were also detected in blood, suggesting blood repertoires may reflect thyroid immune responses. A model built on a 13 V-J signature distinguished ophthalmopathy from stable hyperthyroidism, reaching about 89% sensitivity and around 81% specificity in cross-validation and 80%/75% in testing. During validation, the model predicted progression to ophthalmopathy a median of roughly 7.1 months ahead of onset, with 70.59% sensitivity and 72% to 80% specificity. TCR V-J signatures able to tell the groups apart were searched for in a discovery cohort of 100 patients, of whom 40 to 45 had Graves' ophthalmopathy and 57 had stable Graves' hyperthyroidism. Prospective prediction of ophthalmopathy was tested in an independent validation cohort consisting of under 20 hyperthyroidism patients and over 15 patients who later progressed to ophthalmopathy. For training and testing, the 100 or so patients in the discovery cohort were randomly divided in a 7:3 ratio. The study also compared thyroid tissue and blood T-cell repertoires from several Graves' hyperthyroidism patients. After sampling, hyperthyroidism patients received methimazole starting at 30 mg daily, and ophthalmopathy patients received high-dose intravenous methylprednisolone. Libraries were constructed in a second round of multiplex PCR, after which size selection and purification were performed. Libraries were sequenced paired-end with 100 bp reads on an Illumina HiSeq2000. SOAPnuke was used to process the raw data, with reads discarded if the reads contained adapters or uncalled bases, had a mean Phred below 15, or lacked an exact constant-primer or identifier match. High-quality paired reads were merged with COPE v1.2.5, and unique nucleotide sequences were defined as clonotypes. Clonotypes were aligned to IMGT TRBV, TRBD and TRBJ reference segments using MiTCR v1.1. Only V-J combinations with frequency above 0.0001, covering 99% to 99.2% of repertoires, were analysed. A TCS score was defined as the ratio of F50 (clonal expansion) to E x V (chaos), with BLOSUM62-based TCRdist applied between CDR3 peptides within each V-J. Welch's t-statistics and random forest reduced just over 500 V-J features to 10 to 15, which were used in a naive Bayes classifier (R e1071). No statistical method was used to fix the sample size in advance, and group allocation was not hidden from the investigators. The paper describes TCR Vbeta CDR3 sequencing of about 140 peripheral blood samples, made up of 43 ophthalmopathy patients, 70 to 75 hyperthyroidism patients and approximately 17 progressor patients.

The chain is encoded by TRBV15 joined to TRBJ1-2, with the D segment identity uncertain. The source is a young woman with Graves disease. Donor details come from another sample of the same person, matched by shared clones. The sequencing here drew on peripheral blood mononuclear cells (PBMCs), taken at new diagnosis, from a patient treated with antithyroid drugs. The CDR3 sequence is CATSRARNANYGYTF. The sequenced DNA is TGTGCCACCAGCAGAGCCAGGAACGCTAACTATGGCTACACCTTC.